Following are 20 T cell receptor beta chains from one sample sequenced in a study of metastatic and nonmetastatic thyroid tumors (dated by TCRdb to 2020 to 2022). Library method: PCR. Sequencing was performed on an Illumina HiSeq 4000. The public reads were quality trimmed at Q25 with fastp and then assembled into clones with MiXCR by TCRdb, keeping productive beta chains. This sample gives roughly 10,000 clones in total; under 35% of them show up just once. Of the sample, more than 4.5% falls within the top ten clones. Before undergoing thyroid surgery, none of the patients had been given any kind of treatment. Sequenced sample: tumor tissue. Every receptor here comes from a female donor with papillary thyroid cancer or a benign thyroid nodule (not recorded which). Some clones in this sample may be carry-over from other donors' samples.

The table lists this clone with many counts. Other DNA sequences of this sample code for an identical CDR3. This chain connects TRBV6-1 to TRBJ2-5, with D perhaps matching TRBD2 (5 bases). This CDR3 region has 16 residues. V was trimmed by 2 bases and J by 0 bases, leaving 13 bases between them. CDR1 MNHNS and CDR2 SASEGT come from the germline V gene. The CDR3 here is CASSERAGSYQETQYF. For the CDR3, the DNA is TGTGCCAGCAGTGAACGGGCGGGTAGTTACCAAGAGACCCAGTACTTC.

This clone occurred a few times. This may be a read error, as it is one base from a much larger clone. V and J are TRBV6-1 and TRBJ2-3; no reliable D call. Trimming took 4 bases from V and 7 from J, leaving 9 bases between them. Germline lookup yields CDR1 MNHNS and CDR2 SASEGT. This CDR3 spans 12 amino acids. CDR3: CASSVSCYTQYF. The CDR3 DNA is TGTGCCAGCAGTGTCAGCTGTTATACGCAGTATTTT.

This clone is deemed medium-sized (0.01 to 0.1%). V and J are TRBV6-5 and TRBJ1-3, with D tentatively TRBD1 (5 bases). Deletions cut 0 bases from V and 2 bases from J, with 14 bases between. The germline CDR1 and CDR2 sequences are MNHEY and SVGAGI. The CDR3 loop spans 17 amino acids. CDR3 bases: TGTGCCAGCAGTTACTCGACTTTGGGGGTTACTGGAAACACCATATATTTT. Amino acid sequence: CASSYSTLGVTGNTIYF.

Turning to this clone: One end of the junction is discordant with germline, which a read error may explain. The chain joins TRBV6-5 to TRBJ2-7; D gene unclear. The CDR3 has 13 amino acids. CDR1 and CDR2 (germline): MNHEY, SVGAGI. The CDR3 DNA reads TGTGCCACCAGTTATTCGGACGGCTACGAGCAGTACTTC. Protein sequence: CATSYSDGYEQYF.

This clone is medium-sized in the sample. The chain recombines TRBV19 with TRBJ1-2; D unresolved. The germline V and J ends were trimmed by 4 bases and 5 bases, with 11 bases remaining between them. The CDR3 extends over 13 amino acids. The germline CDR1 and CDR2 sequences are LNHDA and SQIVND (reference sequence). The CDR3 loop is CASSTLTVYGYTF. CDR3 bases: TGTGCCAGTAGTACCCTGACGGTTTATGGCTACACCTTC.

With respect to this clone: An end of the junction does not agree with germline; a read error may underlie this. V usage is TRBV15 and J usage is TRBJ2-7; perhaps D is TRBD1 or TRBD2 (5 bases each). Germline CDR1 reads LNHNV; CDR2 reads YYDKDF (reference sequence). This CDR3 region has 15 residues. For the CDR3, the DNA is TGTGCCACCAGCAGAGATCTTGCGGGTGCTGGGACGGGGACCTTC. Its protein product is CATSRDLAGAGTGTF.

This clone was counted between two and nine times. The chain joins TRBV9 to TRBJ2-3; 8 nucleotides match TRBD2. The CDR3 length is 16 residues. From germline, CDR1 is SGDLS and CDR2 YYNGEE. Trimming at V came to 0 bases and at J to 0 bases, leaving 3 bases not matched to a gene. CDR3 sequence (DNA): TGTGCCAGCAGCGTAGCCGGGGGGGAGAGCACAGATACGCAGTATTTT. Its protein is CASSVAGGESTDTQYF.

Turning to this clone: At one end, the junction sequence differs from germline, possibly due to a read error. The chain links TRBV28 to TRBJ1-2; 7 positions agree with TRBD1. Germline CDR1 MDHEN, CDR2 SYDVKM. The CDR3 is 14 amino acids. The CDR3 bases are TGTGCCAACAGTTTAACAGGGGTCCCCTATGGCTACACCTTC. Translated: CANSLTGVPYGYTF.

The rearrangement joins TRBV6-1 to TRBJ2-7, with D unclear. In germline, CDR1 is MNHNS, CDR2 SASEGT. V lost 7 bases to trimming and J lost 5 bases, with 9 bases between them. The CDR3 sequence is 11 residues long. Here the CDR3 DNA reads TGTGCCAGCATGCTAGGAAACGAGCAGTACTTC. Translating it yields CASMLGNEQYF.

The chain is built from TRBV30 and TRBJ2-7; possible D gene TRBD1, 5 bases. Trimming stripped 1 base from V and 2 bases from J, with 12 bases between. Looked up from germline, CDR1 is GTSNPN and CDR2 is SVGIG (reference sequence). CDR3 length equals 14 residues. The CDR3 reads CAWSGRQPPYEQYF. CDR3 DNA sequence: TGTGCCTGGAGTGGACGACAGCCTCCCTACGAGCAGTACTTC.

The gene calls are TRBV11-3 and TRBJ2-7; tentative D call: TRBD1 (5 bases). The ends were cut back, 3 bases at V and 2 bases at J, with 14 bases in the middle. Germline V lookup: CDR1 SGHNT, CDR2 YENEEA. This CDR3 has 15 residues. CDR3 in amino acids: CASSLGRASAYEQYF. The CDR3 DNA reads TGTGCCAGCAGCTTGGGCAGGGCCTCGGCCTACGAGCAGTACTTC.

This clone was counted at least ten times. The gene calls are TRBV9 and TRBJ2-3; D remains unclear. V lost 0 bases, J lost 1 base, and 6 bases lay in between. Germline lookup yields CDR1 SGDLS and CDR2 YYNGEE. The CDR3 is 14 residues long. Here the CDR3 reads CASSVEDGTDTQYF. In nucleotides, the CDR3 is TGTGCCAGCAGCGTAGAAGATGGCACAGATACGCAGTATTTT. The full variable domain, with the rest looked up from reference TRBV9 and TRBJ2-3, is DSGVTQTPKHLITATGQRVTLRCSPRSGDLSVYWYQQSLDQGLQFLIQYYNGEERAKGNILERFSAQQFPDLHSELNLSSLELGDSALYFCASSVEDGTDTQYFGPGTRLTVL.

The chain employs TRBV27 and TRBJ1-2; D call uncertain. CDR1 and CDR2 from the germline V gene are MNHEY and SMNVEV (reference sequence). CDR3 length equals 16 residues. V lost 5 bases and J lost 8, with 24 bases in between. CDR3 sequence reads: CASSLIGSGQSEGYTF. The CDR3 bases are TGTGCCAGCAGTCTAATTGGCTCCGGGCAATCGGAAGGCTACACCTTC.

This clone was observed a few times. At one end, the junction sequence differs from germline, possibly due to a read error. The J gene is TRBJ2-6, the V gene TRBV6-1; D is unclear. Germline V CDR1 and CDR2: MNHNS, SASEGT. This CDR3 contains 15 residues. The CDR3 loop is CASSAVTSWANVLTF. DNA of the CDR3: TGTGCCAGCAGCGCAGTTACCTCTTGGGCCAACGTCCTGACTTTC.

As regards this clone: This may be a read error, as it is one base from a much larger clone. Other DNA sequences in this specimen translate into the identical CDR3. The chain links TRBV20-1 to TRBJ2-7, with 9 positions matching TRBD2. Germline CDR1 and CDR2: DFQATT and SNEGSKA (reference sequence). This CDR3 has 13 residues. Here the CDR3 reads CSAREGLAQQQYF. In nucleotides, the CDR3 is TGCAGTGCTAGAGAGGGACTAGCTCAGCAGCAGTACTTT.

This clone was counted ten times or more. A much larger clone lies a single base off, so this may be a read error. V usage is TRBV19 and J usage is TRBJ2-1; tentatively, D is TRBD2 (5 bases). The CDR3 is 13 residues long. Germline V gene sequence: CDR1 LNHDA, CDR2 SQIVND (reference sequence). CDR3 nucleotide sequence: TGTGCCGGTAGCACTAGTTTCAGCAATGAGCAGTTCTTC. Translation: CAGSTSFSNEQFF.

This clone was counted only a few times. Being one base from a much bigger clone, this may be a read error. The chain couples TRBV7-8 to TRBJ2-5; D is perhaps TRBD2 (6 bases). Germline CDR1 reads SGHVS; CDR2 reads FQNEAQ. This CDR3 has 16 residues. This CDR3 reads CASILGRGPLQETQYF. In DNA form, the CDR3 reads TGTGCCAGCATCTTAGGGCGGGGACCTCTCCAAGAGACCCAGTACTTC. Combining the CDR3 with reference TRBV7-8 and TRBJ2-5 gives the whole variable domain GAGVSQSPRYKVAKRGQDVALRCDPISGHVSLFWYQQALGQGPEFLTYFQNEAQLDKSGLPSDRFFAERPEGSVSTLKIQRTQQEDSAVYLCASILGRGPLQETQYFGPGTRLLVL.

Worth noting for this clone: One junction end does not reproduce the germline sequence, and a read error may be involved. The chain carries TRBV19 and TRBJ2-7, with 8 bases that match TRBD2. The CDR3 consists of 15 residues. CDR1 is LNHDA, CDR2 SQIVND, per germline (reference sequence). In DNA form, the CDR3 reads TGTGCCAGCAGTATAGCGGGGAGTTACCCCTACGATCAGTACTTC. It yields the protein CASSIAGSYPYDQYF.

The chain uses TRBV6-1 and TRBJ2-5; 9 bases are shared with TRBD2. From germline, CDR1 is MNHNS and CDR2 SASEGT. The CDR3 spans 14 residues. V lost 8 bases, J lost 5 bases, and 9 bases stayed unmatched. The CDR3 DNA reads TGTGCCAGCGGACGGTTAGCGGGAGACGAGACCCAGTACTTC. It translates to CASGRLAGDETQYF.

This clone was counted a few times. The chain uses TRBV20-1 and TRBJ1-6, with unresolved D. CDR1 is DFQATT and CDR2 is SNEGSKA in the germline V gene (reference sequence). V was shortened by 0 bases and J by 7 bases, with 7 bases between the two germline ends. CDR3 length: 13 residues. The CDR3 DNA follows: TGCAGTGCTAGAGATACGGTCAATTCACCCCTCCACTTT. It translates to CSARDTVNSPLHF.